This T cell receptor beta chain is from a study of T cell changes during pregnancy in multiple sclerosis (dated by TCRdb to the late 2010s). At the level of the whole study: Changes in the T cell repertoire over the course of pregnancy were examined in this study in women with multiple sclerosis.

Taken from cysteine to phenylalanine, the CDR3 has 18 residues. Here the CDR3 DNA is all that survives: 54 bases in frame from base 1. From a lookup of the germline V gene, CDR1 and CDR2 are MDHEN and SYDVKM. At the junction V is shortened by 4 bases and J by 7 bases; bases outside the gene matches: 21. Library preparation was by the immunoSEQ multiplex PCR assay. TCRdb limited this immuneACCESS table to in-frame rearrangements with V and J called. A share of clones is missing; checked studies link under half to unresolved V genes, and the rest is unexplained. Here the sample has some 40,000 clones; 93% occur a single time. 0.41% of the sample lies in the top ten. Comment on this clone: Its antigen remains undetermined. No base qualities exist here, and no much larger clone lies one base off it.

The sequencing used CD4+ T cells from peripheral blood mononuclear cells, collected in the first trimester of pregnancy. This TCR was sampled from a female donor with multiple sclerosis, enrolled in a pregnancy study. This sequence uses TRBV28 and TRBJ2-7, and TRBD1 aligns with 8 junction nucleotides. The CDR3 reads CASSSLIYDRGPREEQYF. The nucleotide sequence is given as TGTGCCAGCAGTTCGTTAATATACGACAGGGGCCCAAGGGAGGAGCAGTACTTC.